This passage covers 32 T cell receptor beta chains from one sample sequenced in a study of CD4 T cells in relation to SARS-CoV-2 and coronaviruses. Here immunoSEQ multiplex PCR was the method, and the copy in TCRdb shows in-frame clones only, minus some. The repertoire has more than 20,000 clones, under 80% of them found once; the top ten carry roughly a sixth. Their antigens are not known. Unexposed donor CD4+ T cells date from about 2011-2018, before the COVID-19 pandemic. CD4+ T cells were isolated from the cells after 10 days of culture. The sequencing input was CD4+ T cells from PBMCs, cultured in vitro. Source of these receptors: a human donor in good health.

The chain links TRBV5-8 to TRBJ2-1, with TRBD1 matching over 7 bases. With 0 bases clipped from V and 6 bases from J, the junction kept 9 bases outside the gene matches. There are 16 residues in the CDR3. CDR1 SGHTS and CDR2 YDEGEE come from the germline V gene. CDR3 bases: TGTGCCAGCAGCTTGGCCGGAGACAGGGTTCCCAATGAGCAGTTCTTC. As protein: CASSLAGDRVPNEQFF.

The V call is TRBV15, the J call TRBJ2-1; possibly TRBD1 for D (6 bases). The V gene lost 0 bases and the J gene lost 4 bases, with 13 bases spanning the gap. The CDR3 spans 16 residues. Germline CDR1 LNHNV, CDR2 YYDKDF (reference sequence). The CDR3 nucleotides are TGTGCCACCAGCAGAGATGTGGGGGCTTGGTACAATGAGCAGTTCTTC. This encodes CATSRDVGAWYNEQFF.

The rearrangement links TRBV5-6 to TRBJ2-6; the D gene is possibly TRBD1 (5 bases). This CDR3 has 17 residues. Trimming shortened V by 0 bases and J by 4 bases, and 14 bases separated the two germline ends. Germline V lookup: CDR1 SGHDT, CDR2 YYEEEE. The CDR3 DNA reads TGTGCCAGCAGCTTGGCCCGGACACTCCGCGGGGCCAACGTCCTGACTTTC. Amino acids: CASSLARTLRGANVLTF.

This clone was found a few times. The chain employs TRBV19 and TRBJ1-5, with D tentatively TRBD1 (6 bases). From germline, CDR1 is LNHDA and CDR2 SQIVND (reference sequence). V shed 7 bases and J shed 7 bases, with 20 bases lying between them. The CDR3 extends over 15 amino acids. CDR3 loop: CASMRIGGAAQPQHF. The DNA of the CDR3 is TGTGCCAGTATGAGGATCGGGGGCGCAGCACAGCCCCAGCATTTT.

This clone was seen only once. The V call is TRBV11-2, the J call TRBJ2-1, with 7 positions matching TRBD2. V trimming: 0 bases; J trimming: 6 bases; junction bases outside the gene matches: 11. Germline V gene lookup returns CDR1 SGHAT and CDR2 FQNNGV. The CDR3 is made up of 17 amino acids. CDR3 DNA sequence: TGTGCCAGCAGCTTAGATTCGGGGGAGGGGCGCCCCAATGAGCAGTTCTTC. This gives the protein CASSLDSGEGRPNEQFF. The entire variable domain, with the rest obtained from reference TRBV11-2 and TRBJ2-1, is as follows: EAGVAQSPRYKIIEKRQSVAFWCNPISGHATLYWYQQILGQGPKLLIQFQNNGVVDDSQLPKDRFSAERLKGVDSTLKIQPAKLEDSAVYLCASSLDSGEGRPNEQFFGPGTRLTVL.

This chain links TRBV30 with TRBJ1-1, with D perhaps matching TRBD1 (5 bases). Germline loops: CDR1 GTSNPN, CDR2 SVGIG (reference sequence). The CDR3 contains 15 residues. The ends were cut back, 0 bases at V and 7 bases at J, with 18 bases in the middle. The CDR3 protein is CAWSVPGAGRFEAFF. The CDR3 DNA sequence: TGTGCCTGGAGTGTACCCGGGGCAGGAAGATTTGAAGCTTTCTTT.

This chain connects TRBV19 to TRBJ1-5; D is possibly TRBD1 (5 bases). V lost 3 bases and J 5 bases, leaving 17 bases between the germline ends. The CDR3 spans 16 residues. The germline CDR1 and CDR2 sequences are LNHDA and SQIVND (reference sequence). DNA of the CDR3: TGTGCCAGTAGTATGGGGACGCGTAAGGTCCATCAGCCCCAGCATTTT. Protein sequence: CASSMGTRKVHQPQHF.

Only one count was recorded for this clone. The chain couples TRBV5-1 to TRBJ2-5, with 7 nucleotides matching TRBD2. V was pared by 0 bases and J by 5 bases, with 10 bases of the junction left unmatched. From germline, CDR1 is SGHRS and CDR2 YFSETQ. This CDR3 has 16 residues. The CDR3 protein is CASSLEGSGLVETQYF. The CDR3 region has the DNA TGCGCCAGCAGCTTGGAAGGTAGCGGGTTGGTGGAGACCCAGTACTTC.

The chain uses TRBV10-3 and TRBJ2-1; no clear D gene. The germline gives CDR1 ENHRY, CDR2 SYGVKD. This CDR3 has 14 amino acids. The V gene lost 4 bases and the J gene lost 15 bases, with 22 bases spanning the gap. The CDR3 bases are TGTGCCATCAGTGCGGCAGACCCCTTAGAAAGTCTGTTCTTC. Protein sequence: CAISAADPLESLFF.

The chain is built from TRBV18 and TRBJ2-1; D is possibly TRBD2 (5 bases). V was trimmed by 2 bases and J by 5 bases, leaving 16 bases between them. The CDR3 contains 16 residues. Germline values: CDR1 KGHSH, CDR2 LQKENI. CDR3 nucleotide sequence: TGTGCCAGCTCACCATCCGGAGGTAACGGCCACAATGAGCAGTTCTTC. Residues: CASSPSGGNGHNEQFF. The variable domain in full, completed from reference TRBV18 and TRBJ2-1, reads NAGVMQNPRHLVRRRGQEARLRCSPMKGHSHVYWYRQLPEEGLKFMVYLQKENIIDESGMPKERFSAEFPKEGPSILRIQQVVRGDSAAYFCASSPSGGNGHNEQFFGPGTRLTVL.

The CDR3 nucleotides are TGTGCCAGCTCACCGGGACAGGCAAGCTCCTACGAGCAGTACTTC. Translation: CASSPGQASSYEQYF. V usage is TRBV18 and J usage is TRBJ2-7; the match to TRBD1 covers 8 bases. With V trimmed by 3 bases and J by 0 bases, 4 bases remained unmatched. The V gene's germline CDR1 is KGHSH and CDR2 LQKENI. The CDR3 has 15 amino acids.

The chain uses TRBV2 and TRBJ1-3; D is ambiguous. The germline V gene encodes CDR1 SNHLY and CDR2 FYNNEI. This CDR3 is built from 17 residues. Trimming removed 2 bases at V and 0 bases at J, with 14 bases between. This CDR3 is CASSETPVQISGNTIYF. The CDR3 DNA reads TGTGCCAGCAGTGAAACGCCAGTACAAATCTCTGGAAACACCATATATTTT.

This clone was observed a few times. The J gene is TRBJ2-7, the V gene TRBV7-9; possible D gene TRBD2, 5 bases. Per the germline V gene, CDR1 is SEHNR and CDR2 is FQNEAQ (reference sequence). Trimming shortened V by 4 bases and J by 4 bases, and 14 bases separated the two germline ends. There are 14 residues in the CDR3. The CDR3 region is CASSSTNTRYEQYF. CDR3 bases: TGTGCCAGCAGCTCGACTAATACTCGATACGAGCAGTACTTC. Together with reference TRBV7-9 and TRBJ2-7, the CDR3 gives the full variable domain: DTGVSQNPRHKITKRGQNVTFRCDPISEHNRLYWYRQTLGQGPEFLTYFQNEAQLEKSRLLSDRFSAERPKGSFSTLEIQRTEQGDSAMYLCASSSTNTRYEQYFGPGTRLTVT.

This chain connects TRBV10-1 to TRBJ2-5; TRBD2 agrees at 13 bases. The CDR3 length is 15 residues. V lost 6 bases to trimming and J lost 3 bases; unmatched junction nucleotides: 4. The germline V gene encodes CDR1 WNHNN and CDR2 SYGVQD (reference sequence). DNA of the CDR3: TGCGCCAGCAGCCCGGGACTAGCGGGAAAAGAGACCCAGTACTTC. Translation: CASSPGLAGKETQYF.

This rearrangement joins TRBV15 to TRBJ1-5; TRBD1 agrees at 7 bases. Germline V gives CDR1 LNHNV, CDR2 YYDKDF (reference sequence). Trimming cost V 4 bases and J 3 bases; bases outside gene matches: 3. The CDR3 loop spans 14 amino acids. The CDR3 DNA is TGTGCCACCAGCATAGGGGGCTACAATCAGCCCCAGCATTTT. This encodes CATSIGGYNQPQHF.

The gene calls are TRBV30 and TRBJ2-7, with 8 bases that match TRBD2. V was pared by 2 bases and J by 0 bases, with 3 bases of the junction left unmatched. Germline CDR1 reads GTSNPN; CDR2 reads SVGIG (reference sequence). The CDR3 extends over 14 amino acids. CDR3 region: CAWSIAGPSYEQYF. The CDR3 bases are TGTGCCTGGAGTATAGCGGGGCCCTCCTACGAGCAGTACTTC.

This clone was recorded once. This sequence joins TRBV19 and TRBJ2-1; TRBD2 matches 15 bases. The CDR3 length is 15 residues. V shed 9 bases and J 10 bases; nucleotides not matched to a gene: 10. CDR1 and CDR2 from the germline V gene are LNHDA and SQIVND (reference sequence). CDR3 sequence reads: CASSWTSGRAGEQFF. As DNA, the CDR3 is TGTGCCAGCTCCTGGACTAGCGGGAGGGCCGGGGAGCAGTTCTTC.

J is TRBJ2-3 and V is TRBV5-1, with D perhaps TRBD2 (6 bases). This CDR3 is 15 amino acids long. Trimming removed 0 bases at V and 1 base at J, with 9 bases between. Germline V gene lookup returns CDR1 SGHRS and CDR2 YFSETQ. The CDR3 nucleotides read TGCGCCAGCAGCTTGGGGAGGGCCGGCACAGATACGCAGTATTTT. Translated, it gives CASSLGRAGTDTQYF.

The chain links TRBV7-2 to TRBJ1-1; D remains ambiguous. Germline V gives CDR1 SGHTA, CDR2 FQGNSA. The CDR3 sequence is 15 residues long. V was shortened by 1 base and J by 1 base, with 10 bases between the two germline ends. The CDR3 DNA is TGTGCCAGCAGCTTAGTGGTACGGGGGAACACTGAAGCTTTCTTT. Its translation is CASSLVVRGNTEAFF. The full variable domain, with the rest looked up from reference TRBV7-2 and TRBJ1-1, is GAGVSQSPSNKVTEKGKDVELRCDPISGHTALYWYRQSLGQGLEFLIYFQGNSAPDKSGLPSDRFSAERTGGSVSTLTIQRTQQEDSAVYLCASSLVVRGNTEAFFGQGTRLTVV.

J is TRBJ2-1 and V is TRBV6-4, with a tentative D call TRBD2 (5 bases). V was shortened by 9 bases and J by 5 bases, with 17 bases between the two germline ends. The germline CDR1 and CDR2 sequences are MRHNA and SNTAGT. The CDR3 spans 14 residues. The CDR3 DNA reads TGTGCCAGTGGGCCGGGCGGGTTTAACAATGAGCAGTTCTTC. As protein: CASGPGGFNNEQFF.

The chain is built from TRBV10-3 and TRBJ1-1; D is undetermined. CDR3 size: 16 residues. The V end lost 3 bases, the J end lost 0 bases, and 14 bases lay between the germline ends. Per germline, CDR1 ENHRY and CDR2 SYGVKD. The CDR3 here is CAISDPKPGLNTEAFF. CDR3 nucleotides: TGTGCCATCAGTGACCCTAAACCGGGCTTGAACACTGAAGCTTTCTTT.

This clone occurred a few times. V and J are TRBV4-1 and TRBJ2-1; 15 nucleotides match TRBD2. The ends lost 1 base at V and 9 bases at J; junction bases unmatched: 10. The CDR3 loop spans 18 amino acids. Germline V gives CDR1 MGHRA, CDR2 YSYEKL. CDR3 sequence reads: CASSQAPGTSGRRIEQFF. In DNA, the CDR3 is TGCGCCAGCAGCCAAGCTCCCGGGACTAGCGGGAGGAGGATTGAGCAGTTCTTC.

The V call is TRBV19, the J call TRBJ2-1; maybe TRBD2 (6 bases). The V and J ends lost 4 bases and 2 bases respectively, with 18 bases between them. The CDR3 totals 17 residues. CDR1 LNHDA and CDR2 SQIVND come from the germline V gene (reference sequence). Here the CDR3 reads CASSTPELAGPYNEQFF. CDR3 coding DNA: TGTGCCAGTAGTACCCCCGAGCTCGCGGGACCCTACAATGAGCAGTTCTTC. The full variable domain, with the rest looked up from reference TRBV19 and TRBJ2-1, is DGGITQSPKYLFRKEGQNVTLSCEQNLNHDAMYWYRQDPGQGLRLIYYSQIVNDFQKGDIAEGYSVSREKKESFPLTVTSAQKNPTAFYLCASSTPELAGPYNEQFFGPGTRLTVL.

This sequence joins TRBV5-1 and TRBJ1-1, with TRBD1 matching 7 bases. J lost 3 bases, V lost 3 bases, and 2 bases had no gene match. The CDR3 has 13 amino acids. Germline V gene lookup returns CDR1 SGHRS and CDR2 YFSETQ. The CDR3 sequence is CASSYTGDTEAFF. In DNA, the CDR3 is TGCGCCAGCAGCTATACAGGGGACACTGAAGCTTTCTTT.

CDR3 nucleotide sequence: TGTGCCAGCAGCGCCGTCCGGGACACCTACTCTGGGGCCAACGTCCTGACTTTC. This encodes CASSAVRDTYSGANVLTF. The chain combines TRBV9 with TRBJ2-6, with D possibly being TRBD1 (6 bases). V lost 3 bases and J 0 bases, leaving 16 bases between the germline ends. Germline V CDR1 and CDR2: SGDLS, YYNGEE. There are 18 residues in the CDR3.

V and J are TRBV6-4 and TRBJ2-1; no definite D call. The CDR3 covers 11 residues. The ends were cut back, 8 bases at V and 4 bases at J, with 6 bases in the middle. Germline values: CDR1 MRHNA, CDR2 SNTAGT. The CDR3 DNA sequence: TGTGCCAGCCCGAAGTACAATGAGCAGTTCTTC. This encodes CASPKYNEQFF.

The chain has TRBV4-2 and TRBJ1-2; 8 positions match TRBD1. This CDR3 region has 14 residues. V was clipped by 3 bases and J by 3 bases; unmatched bases: 3. CDR1 and CDR2 (germline): LGHNA, YNFKEQ. The CDR3 sequence is CASSQDRAHYGYTF. CDR3 sequence (DNA): TGTGCCAGCAGCCAGGACAGGGCTCACTATGGCTACACCTTC.

The chain uses TRBV2 and TRBJ2-7, with TRBD1 matching 10 bases. Germline assignment: CDR1 SNHLY and CDR2 FYNNEI. There are 14 residues in the CDR3. Trimming at V came to 7 bases and at J to 6 bases, leaving 9 bases not matched to a gene. The CDR3 protein is CASTPTGGGGEQYF. CDR3 bases: TGTGCCAGCACCCCGACAGGGGGCGGGGGCGAGCAGTACTTC.

This clone showed up just once. The chain recombines TRBV7-9 with TRBJ2-7; 10 positions agree with TRBD2. The CDR3 extends over 15 amino acids. Germline loops: CDR1 SEHNR, CDR2 FQNEAQ (reference sequence). The trim removed 4 bases at V and 2 bases at J, leaving 5 bases unmatched. The CDR3 nucleotides are TGTGCCAGCAGCTGGGGACTAGCGCTAACCTACGAGCAGTACTTC. Residues: CASSWGLALTYEQYF.

This clone appeared once. The rearrangement joins TRBV3-1 (or the pseudogene TRBV3-2) to TRBJ2-3; D not resolved. The V gene's germline CDR1 is LGHDT and CDR2 YNNKEL (reference sequence). V was trimmed by 4 bases and J by 3 bases, leaving 5 bases between them. This CDR3 region has 12 residues. This CDR3 reads CASSPRTDTQYF. The CDR3 DNA sequence: TGTGCCAGCAGCCCCCGTACAGATACGCAGTATTTT.

Written as DNA, the CDR3 is TGCAGTGCTAGTGCCGGACTAGCGGCTTCCTACGAGCAGTACTTC. It is translated as CSASAGLAASYEQYF. The genes are TRBV20-1 and TRBJ2-7; 10 bases fit TRBD2. The CDR3 sequence is 15 residues long. The J segment lost 1 base and the V segment lost 3 bases, leaving 6 bases of the junction unmatched. Germline assignment: CDR1 DFQATT and CDR2 SNEGSKA (reference sequence).

The chain couples TRBV6-4 to TRBJ2-1; 12 bases are a match to TRBD2. Germline V lookup: CDR1 MRHNA, CDR2 SNTAGT. This CDR3 has 15 amino acids. After removal of 3 bases from V and 6 bases from J, the junction contained 3 bases not matched to a gene. DNA for the CDR3: TGTGCCAGCAGTGAGCTAGCGGGAGGGGGCAATGAGCAGTTCTTC. Residues: CASSELAGGGNEQFF.